The clone carrying this TCR beta chain has ten or more counts. The target antigen is unknown. This entry belongs to a study of T cells after yellow fever vaccination. Regarding the study as a whole: A large majority of primary-vaccination clones showed up again after the booster (about 96% CD4, almost 90% CD8). Weaker, the secondary response had a peak occurring faster, on day 5 versus 15.

Trimming at V came to 7 bases and at J to 3 bases, leaving 4 bases not matched to a gene. In germline, CDR1 is ENHRY, CDR2 SYGVKD. This CDR3 comprises 13 residues. TCR cDNA, made by 5'RACE template switching, carried an added universal primer site and UMIs. One entry per CDR3 protein results from TCRdb running MiXCR on the 5' RACE reads. This sample has under 700,000 distinct CDR3 sequences; roughly a sixth occur once, and the top ten carry roughly 17%. The chain is built from TRBV10-3 and TRBJ2-3, with 7 bases identical to TRBD1. This receptor was taken from a man in his late teens or twenties who received the YFV17D yellow fever vaccine. Specimen: PBMCs, collected more than 4 days after the first yellow fever vaccination. The chain's CDR3 is CAIKGRGTDTQYF. Written as DNA, the CDR3 is TGTGCCATCAAGGGCAGGGGGACAGATACGCAGTATTTT.